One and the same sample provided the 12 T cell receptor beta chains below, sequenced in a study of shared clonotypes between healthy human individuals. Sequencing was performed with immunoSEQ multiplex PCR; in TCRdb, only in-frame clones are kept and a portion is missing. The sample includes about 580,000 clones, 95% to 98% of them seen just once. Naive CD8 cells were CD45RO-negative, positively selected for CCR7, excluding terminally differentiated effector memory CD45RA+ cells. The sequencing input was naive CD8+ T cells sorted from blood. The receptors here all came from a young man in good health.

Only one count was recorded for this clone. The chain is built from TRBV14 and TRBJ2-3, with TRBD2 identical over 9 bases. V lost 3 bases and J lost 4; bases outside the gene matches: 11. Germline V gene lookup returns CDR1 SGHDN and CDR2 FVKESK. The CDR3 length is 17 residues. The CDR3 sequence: CASSHGSGRGPADTQYF. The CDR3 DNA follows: TGTGCCAGCAGCCACGGTAGCGGGAGAGGGCCGGCAGATACGCAGTATTTT.

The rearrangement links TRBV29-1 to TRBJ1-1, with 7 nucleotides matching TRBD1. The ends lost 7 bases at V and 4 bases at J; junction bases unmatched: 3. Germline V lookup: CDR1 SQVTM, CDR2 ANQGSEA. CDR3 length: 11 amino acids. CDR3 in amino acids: CSASGGTEAFF. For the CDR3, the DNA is TGCAGCGCGTCAGGGGGCACTGAAGCTTTCTTT. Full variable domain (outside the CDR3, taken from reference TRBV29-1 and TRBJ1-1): SAVISQKPSRDICQRGTSLTIQCQVDSQVTMMFWYRQQPGQSLTLIATANQGSEATYESGFVIDKFPISRPNLTFSTLTVSNMSPEDSSIYLCSASGGTEAFFGQGTRLTVV.

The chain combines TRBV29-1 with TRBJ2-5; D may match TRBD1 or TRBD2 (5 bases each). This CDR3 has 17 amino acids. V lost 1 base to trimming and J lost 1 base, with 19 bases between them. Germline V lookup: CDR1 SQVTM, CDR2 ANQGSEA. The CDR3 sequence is CSVEGAQNGAVQETQYF. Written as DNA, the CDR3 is TGCAGCGTTGAAGGAGCTCAGAACGGGGCCGTCCAAGAGACCCAGTACTTC.

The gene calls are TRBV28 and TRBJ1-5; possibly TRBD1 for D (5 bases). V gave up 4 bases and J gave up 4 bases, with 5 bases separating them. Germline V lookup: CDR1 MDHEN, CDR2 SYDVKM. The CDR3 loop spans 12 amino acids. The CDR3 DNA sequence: TGTGCCAGCAGTTGGGGGAATCAGCCCCAGCATTTT. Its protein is CASSWGNQPQHF.

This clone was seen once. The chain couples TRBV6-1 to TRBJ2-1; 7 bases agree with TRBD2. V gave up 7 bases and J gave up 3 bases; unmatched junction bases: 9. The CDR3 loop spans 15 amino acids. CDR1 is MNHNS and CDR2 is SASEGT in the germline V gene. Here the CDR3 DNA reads TGTGCCAGCATTCCTGGGCCTAGCGGCTACAATGAGCAGTTCTTC. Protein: CASIPGPSGYNEQFF.

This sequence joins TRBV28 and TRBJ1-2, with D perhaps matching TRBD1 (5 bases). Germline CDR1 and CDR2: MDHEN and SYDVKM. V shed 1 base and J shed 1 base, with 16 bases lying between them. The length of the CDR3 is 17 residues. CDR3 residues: CASSLSGSLDNNYGYTF. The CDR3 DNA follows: TGTGCCAGCAGTTTATCGGGCTCGTTGGACAATAACTATGGCTACACCTTC.

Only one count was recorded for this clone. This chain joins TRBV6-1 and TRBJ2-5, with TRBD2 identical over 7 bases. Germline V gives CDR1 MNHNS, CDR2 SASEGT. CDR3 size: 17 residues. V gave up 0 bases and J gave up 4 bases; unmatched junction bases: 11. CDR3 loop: CASSEALWRERAETQYF. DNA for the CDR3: TGTGCCAGCAGTGAAGCGCTCTGGCGGGAGCGGGCAGAGACCCAGTACTTC.

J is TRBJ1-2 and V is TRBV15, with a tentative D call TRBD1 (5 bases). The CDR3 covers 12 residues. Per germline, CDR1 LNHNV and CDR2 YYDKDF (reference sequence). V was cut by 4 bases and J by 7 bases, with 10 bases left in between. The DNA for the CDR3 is TGTGCCACCAGCACTCAGGGTAGTGGCTACACCTTC. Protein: CATSTQGSGYTF. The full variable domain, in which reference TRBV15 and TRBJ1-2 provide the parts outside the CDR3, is DAMVIQNPRYQVTQFGKPVTLSCSQTLNHNVMYWYQQKSSQAPKLLFHYYDKDFNNEADTPDNFQSRRPNTSFCFLDIRSPGLGDTAMYLCATSTQGSGYTFGSGTRLTVV.

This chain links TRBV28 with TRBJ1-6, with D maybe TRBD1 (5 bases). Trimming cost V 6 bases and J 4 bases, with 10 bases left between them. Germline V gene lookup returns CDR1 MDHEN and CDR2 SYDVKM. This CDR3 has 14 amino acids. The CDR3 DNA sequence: TGTGCCAGCAGCCCCGACAGTTATAATTCACCCCTCCACTTT. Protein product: CASSPDSYNSPLHF.

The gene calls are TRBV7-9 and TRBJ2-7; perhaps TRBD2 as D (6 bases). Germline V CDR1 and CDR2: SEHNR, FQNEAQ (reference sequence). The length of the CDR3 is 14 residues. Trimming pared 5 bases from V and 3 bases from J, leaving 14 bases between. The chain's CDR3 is CASSPSSVVYEQYF. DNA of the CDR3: TGTGCCAGCAGCCCCTCTAGCGTCGTCTACGAGCAGTACTTC.

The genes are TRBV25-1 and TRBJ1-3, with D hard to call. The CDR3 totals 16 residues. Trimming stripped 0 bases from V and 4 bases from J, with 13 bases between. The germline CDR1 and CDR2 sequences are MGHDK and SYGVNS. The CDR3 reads CASSEYGSTEGNTIYF. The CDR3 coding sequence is TGTGCCAGCAGTGAATACGGGTCAACGGAAGGAAACACCATATATTTT. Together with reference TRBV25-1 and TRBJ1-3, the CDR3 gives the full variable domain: EADIYQTPRYLVIGTGKKITLECSQTMGHDKMYWYQQDPGMELHLIHYSYGVNSTEKGDLSSESTVSRIRTEHFPLTLESARPSHTSQYLCASSEYGSTEGNTIYFGEGSWLTVV.

The CDR3 nucleotides read TGTGCCAGCAGCCCCCTGGCGGGACTATACAATGAGCAGTTCTTC. This translates into CASSPLAGLYNEQFF. The gene calls are TRBV9 and TRBJ2-1; 7 bases line up with TRBD2. The germline gives CDR1 SGDLS, CDR2 YYNGEE. V lost 4 bases and J lost 4; bases outside the gene matches: 8. This CDR3 region has 15 residues.